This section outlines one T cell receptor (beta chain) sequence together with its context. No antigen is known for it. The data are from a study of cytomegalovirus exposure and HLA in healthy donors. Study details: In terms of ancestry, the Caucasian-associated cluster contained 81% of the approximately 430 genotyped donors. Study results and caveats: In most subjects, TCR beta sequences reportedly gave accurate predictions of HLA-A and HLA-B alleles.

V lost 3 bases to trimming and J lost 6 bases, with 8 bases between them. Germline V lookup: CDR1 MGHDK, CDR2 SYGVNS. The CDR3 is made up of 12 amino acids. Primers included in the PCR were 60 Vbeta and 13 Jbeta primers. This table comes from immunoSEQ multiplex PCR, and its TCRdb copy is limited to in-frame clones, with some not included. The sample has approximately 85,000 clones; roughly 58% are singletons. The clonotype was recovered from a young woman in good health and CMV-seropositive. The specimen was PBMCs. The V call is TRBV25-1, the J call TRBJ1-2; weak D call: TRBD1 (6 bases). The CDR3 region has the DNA TGTGCCAGCAGTGATTGGACAGATGGCTACACCTTC. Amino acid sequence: CASSDWTDGYTF.